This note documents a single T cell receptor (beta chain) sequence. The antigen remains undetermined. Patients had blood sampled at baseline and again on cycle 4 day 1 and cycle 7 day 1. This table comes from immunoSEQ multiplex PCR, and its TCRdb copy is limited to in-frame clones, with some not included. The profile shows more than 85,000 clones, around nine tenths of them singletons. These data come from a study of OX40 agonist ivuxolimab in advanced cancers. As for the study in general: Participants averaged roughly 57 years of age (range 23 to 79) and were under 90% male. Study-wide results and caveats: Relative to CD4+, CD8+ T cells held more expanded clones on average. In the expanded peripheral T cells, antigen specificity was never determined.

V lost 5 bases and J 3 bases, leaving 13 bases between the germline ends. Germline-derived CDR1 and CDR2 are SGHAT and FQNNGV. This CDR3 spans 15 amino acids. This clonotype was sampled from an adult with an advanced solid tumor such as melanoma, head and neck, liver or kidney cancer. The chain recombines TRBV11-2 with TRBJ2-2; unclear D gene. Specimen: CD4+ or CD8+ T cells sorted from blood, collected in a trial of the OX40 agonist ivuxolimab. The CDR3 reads CASSLDGLDTGELFF. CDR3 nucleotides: TGTGCCAGCAGCCTCGATGGGCTGGACACCGGGGAGCTGTTTTTT.